This T cell receptor beta chain was obtained from a study of T cell repertoires in cytomegalovirus infection. The wider study: Indicated by public TCR beta signatures were CMV infection and matching HLA type. Study-level findings and limits: CMV carriers having the relevant HLA were flagged by cumulative public TCR beta family frequency. The response measured ex vivo was dominated by TCR beta clonotypes (HLA-C-restricted and CMV-specific).

TCRdb called the reads again in MiXCR, with one record for every CDR3 protein. The sample shows roughly 500,000 distinct CDR3 sequences, around 11% of them seen only once. With regard to this clonotype: Its antigen remains unknown.

V lost 1 base to trimming and J lost 7 bases, with 10 bases between them. Per germline, CDR1 SQVTM and CDR2 ANQGSEA. This CDR3 contains 12 residues. Input material: PBMCs. This TCR came from a human donor in good health (CMV status not recorded). Some clones in this sample may be carry-over from other donors' samples. This rearrangement joins TRBV29-1 to TRBJ1-1; D is ambiguous. The CDR3 region is CSVEGHVGEAFF. The CDR3 nucleotides are TGCAGCGTTGAAGGGCATGTAGGTGAAGCTTTCTTT.